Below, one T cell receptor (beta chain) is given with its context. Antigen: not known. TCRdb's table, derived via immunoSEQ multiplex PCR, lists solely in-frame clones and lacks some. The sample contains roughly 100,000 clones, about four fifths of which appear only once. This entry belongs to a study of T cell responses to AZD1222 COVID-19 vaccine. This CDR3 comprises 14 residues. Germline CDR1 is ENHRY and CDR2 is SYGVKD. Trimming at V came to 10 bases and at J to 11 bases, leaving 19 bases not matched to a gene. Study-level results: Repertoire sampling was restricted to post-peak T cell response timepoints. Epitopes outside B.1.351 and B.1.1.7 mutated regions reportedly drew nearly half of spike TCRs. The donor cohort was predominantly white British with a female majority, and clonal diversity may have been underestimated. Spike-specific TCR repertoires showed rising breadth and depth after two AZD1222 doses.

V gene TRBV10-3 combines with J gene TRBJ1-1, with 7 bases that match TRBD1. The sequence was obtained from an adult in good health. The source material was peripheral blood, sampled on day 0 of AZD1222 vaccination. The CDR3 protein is CATLQPDREGSAFF. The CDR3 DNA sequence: TGTGCCACACTCCAGCCCGACAGGGAGGGCTCGGCTTTCTTT.